This T cell receptor (beta chain) was documented in a study of blood T cell repertoires in COVID-19. Study as a whole: The United States, Italy and Spain supplied acute and convalescent COVID-19 samples. T cells, B-cell-depleted T cells, or PBMCs supplied cDNA or gDNA.

Per the authors' pipeline: Amplification from reference gene primers served as the basis for estimated nucleated cell counts. Measured with immunoSEQ multiplex PCR; TCRdb has only the in-frame clones, and not every one. Clone size and the V and J calls come from that table; the DNA yielded D and trimming. The profile covers about 83,000 clones, with roughly 80% appearing a single time and around 16% taken by the ten largest. Sequencing input: peripheral blood. The TCR was taken from a woman aged 80 or over with acute or convalescent COVID-19.

CDR3 loop: CASSPVSNYGYTF. CDR3 DNA sequence: TGTGCCAGCAGCCCCGTCTCTAACTATGGCTACACCTTC. The chain employs TRBV7-9 and TRBJ1-2; D unresolved. Germline V lookup: CDR1 SEHNR, CDR2 FQNEAQ (reference sequence). Trimming took 5 bases from V and 0 from J, leaving 7 bases between them. This CDR3 contains 13 residues.